A few counts support the clone carrying this T cell receptor (beta chain). The antigen is not known. This record belongs to a study of T-cell memory formation after mild COVID-19. The authors produced TCR alpha and TCR beta cDNA libraries with sample barcodes and UMIs by 5'RACE using constant-segment primers. Via MiXCR, TCRdb re-called the 5' RACE reads, giving one row per CDR3 protein. The data show around 430,000 distinct CDR3 sequences, with around a sixth seen just once and 20% to 25% held by the top ten. Whole-study findings and limits: Day 15 to 85 contractors were CD4/CD8 balanced; later expanders leaned CD4+. In second-wave clones peaking day 37, SARS-CoV-2 specificity remained unconfirmed. Clones that contracted clustered mainly in CM and EM if CD4+ and in EMRA if CD8+.

The CDR3 spans 12 residues. Trimming pared 1 base from V and 5 bases from J, leaving 4 bases between. The germline V gene has CDR1 KGHDR and CDR2 SFDVKD. The sequencing sample was made of PBMCs or a T cell subset sorted from them (not recorded which). The TCR sequence derives from a man aged 18-30 years who had mild COVID-19 (a few samples of this study predate the infection). Cell type and time point are not known. V is TRBV24-1 and J is TRBJ2-5; unclear D gene. This CDR3 is CATSDFSETQYF. The CDR3 region has the DNA TGTGCCACCAGTGATTTTTCCGAGACCCAGTACTTC.